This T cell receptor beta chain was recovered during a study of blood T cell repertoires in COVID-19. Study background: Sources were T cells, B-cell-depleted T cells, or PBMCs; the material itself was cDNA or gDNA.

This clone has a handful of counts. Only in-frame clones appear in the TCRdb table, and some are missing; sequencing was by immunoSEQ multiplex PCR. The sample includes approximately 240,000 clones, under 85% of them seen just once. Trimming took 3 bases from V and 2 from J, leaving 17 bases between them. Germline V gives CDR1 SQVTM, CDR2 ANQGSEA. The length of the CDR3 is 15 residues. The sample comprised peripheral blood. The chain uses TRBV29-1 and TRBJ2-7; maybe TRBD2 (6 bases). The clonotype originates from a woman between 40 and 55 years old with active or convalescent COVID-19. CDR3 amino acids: CSVDSGGSLAYEQYF. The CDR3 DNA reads TGCAGCGTTGATTCTGGGGGGTCTCTGGCCTACGAGCAGTACTTC.